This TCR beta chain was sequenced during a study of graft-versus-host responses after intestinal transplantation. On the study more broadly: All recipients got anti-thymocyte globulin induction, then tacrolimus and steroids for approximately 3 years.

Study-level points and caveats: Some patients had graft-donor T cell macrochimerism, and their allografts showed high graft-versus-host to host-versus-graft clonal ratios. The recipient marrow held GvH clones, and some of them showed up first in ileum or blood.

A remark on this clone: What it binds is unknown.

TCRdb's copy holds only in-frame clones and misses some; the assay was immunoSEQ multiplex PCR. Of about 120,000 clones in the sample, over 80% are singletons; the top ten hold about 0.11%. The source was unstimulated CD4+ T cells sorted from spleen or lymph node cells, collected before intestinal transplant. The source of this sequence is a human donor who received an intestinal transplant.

The CDR3: CAWTVSSYEQYF. DNA of the CDR3: TGTGCCTGGACCGTAAGCTCCTACGAGCAGTACTTC. The rearrangement links TRBV30 to TRBJ2-7; D remains ambiguous. V dropped 4 bases and J dropped 0 bases, with 7 bases sitting between them. The length of the CDR3 is 12 residues. Germline V gene lookup returns CDR1 GTSNPN and CDR2 SVGIG (reference sequence).